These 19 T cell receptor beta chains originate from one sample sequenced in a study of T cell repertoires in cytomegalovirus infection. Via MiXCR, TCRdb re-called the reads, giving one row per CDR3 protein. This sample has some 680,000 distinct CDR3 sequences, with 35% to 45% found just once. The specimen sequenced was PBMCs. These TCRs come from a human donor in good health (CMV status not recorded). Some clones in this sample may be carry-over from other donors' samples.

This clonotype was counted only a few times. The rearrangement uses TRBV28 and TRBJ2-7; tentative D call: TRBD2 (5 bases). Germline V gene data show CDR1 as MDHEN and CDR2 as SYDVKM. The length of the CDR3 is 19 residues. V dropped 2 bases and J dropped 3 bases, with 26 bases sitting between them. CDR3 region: CASSLAYLASSGQNYEQYF. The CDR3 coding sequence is TGTGCCAGCAGTTTAGCTTACCTAGCCTCATCAGGCCAAAACTACGAGCAGTACTTC.

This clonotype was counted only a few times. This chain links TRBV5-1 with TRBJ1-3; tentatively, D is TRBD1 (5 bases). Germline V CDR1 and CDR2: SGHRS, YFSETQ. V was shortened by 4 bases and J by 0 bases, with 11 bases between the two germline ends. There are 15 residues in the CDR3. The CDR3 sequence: CASSRGTASGNTIYF. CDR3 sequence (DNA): TGCGCCAGCAGCCGCGGGACCGCCTCTGGAAACACCATATATTTT.

CDR3 DNA: TGTGCCAGCAGCCTAATGACCAGGGGGAACACTGAAGCTTTCTTT. This sequence encodes CASSLMTRGNTEAFF. This chain uses TRBV7-2 with TRBJ1-1, with D maybe TRBD1 (6 bases). Germline CDR1 reads SGHTA; CDR2 reads FQGNSA. The CDR3 is made up of 15 amino acids. Deletions cut 5 bases from V and 1 base from J, with 14 bases between.

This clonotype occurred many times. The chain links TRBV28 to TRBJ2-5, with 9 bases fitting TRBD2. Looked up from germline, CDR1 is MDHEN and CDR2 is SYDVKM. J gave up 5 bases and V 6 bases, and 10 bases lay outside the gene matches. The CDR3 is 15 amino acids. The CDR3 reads CASRIAGAGAETQYF. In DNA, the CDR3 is TGTGCCAGCAGGATAGCGGGGGCCGGGGCGGAGACCCAGTACTTC.

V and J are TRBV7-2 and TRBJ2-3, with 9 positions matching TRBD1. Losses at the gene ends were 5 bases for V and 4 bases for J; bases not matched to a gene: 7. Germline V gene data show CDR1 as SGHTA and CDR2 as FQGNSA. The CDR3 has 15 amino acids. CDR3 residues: CASSPQGAVSDTQYF. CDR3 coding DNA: TGTGCCAGCAGCCCACAGGGGGCTGTATCAGATACGCAGTATTTT.

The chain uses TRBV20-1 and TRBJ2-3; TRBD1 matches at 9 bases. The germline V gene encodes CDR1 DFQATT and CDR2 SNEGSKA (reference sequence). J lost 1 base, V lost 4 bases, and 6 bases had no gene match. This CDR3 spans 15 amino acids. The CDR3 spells CSAMDRGGGTDTQYF. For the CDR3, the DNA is TGCAGTGCTATGGACAGGGGCGGTGGCACAGATACGCAGTATTTT.

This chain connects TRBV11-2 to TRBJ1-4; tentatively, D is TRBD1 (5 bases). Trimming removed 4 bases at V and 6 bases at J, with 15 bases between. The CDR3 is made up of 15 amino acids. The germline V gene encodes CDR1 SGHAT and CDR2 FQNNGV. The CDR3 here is CASSSPGTGDEKLFF. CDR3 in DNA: TGTGCCAGCAGCTCCCCGGGGACGGGAGATGAAAAACTGTTTTTT.

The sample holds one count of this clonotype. In DNA, the CDR3 is TGTGCCAGCAGTTTATCGTGGCTGAGCTCTGGAAACACCATATATTTT. It translates to CASSLSWLSSGNTIYF. V and J are TRBV27 and TRBJ1-3; D call uncertain. CDR3 length: 16 amino acids. Looked up from germline, CDR1 is MNHEY and CDR2 is SMNVEV (reference sequence). Trimming shortened V by 0 bases and J by 0 bases, and 9 bases separated the two germline ends.

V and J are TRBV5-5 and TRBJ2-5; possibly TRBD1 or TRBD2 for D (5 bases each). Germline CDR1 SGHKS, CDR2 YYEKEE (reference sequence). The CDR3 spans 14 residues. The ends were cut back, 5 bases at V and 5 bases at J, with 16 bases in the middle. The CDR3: CASRTVGVGETQYF. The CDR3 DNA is TGTGCCAGCAGAACTGTGGGGGTCGGCGAGACCCAGTACTTC.

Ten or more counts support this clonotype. The CDR3 DNA reads as TGTGCCAGCAGTGAATGGGGGATGAACTCCTACAATGAGCAGTTCTTC. Amino acid sequence: CASSEWGMNSYNEQFF. The chain is built from TRBV6-1 and TRBJ2-1; D could derive from TRBD1 or TRBD2 (5 bases each). The CDR3 has 16 residues. V was shortened by 2 bases and J by 0 bases, with 11 bases between the two germline ends. Germline V gives CDR1 MNHNS, CDR2 SASEGT.

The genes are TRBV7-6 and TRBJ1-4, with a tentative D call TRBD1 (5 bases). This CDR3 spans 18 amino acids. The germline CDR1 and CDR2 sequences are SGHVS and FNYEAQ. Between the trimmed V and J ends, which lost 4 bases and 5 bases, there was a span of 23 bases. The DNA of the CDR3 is TGTGCCAGCAGCTCCCCCCCACTTCCCCAGGGCCCGAATGAAAAACTGTTTTTT. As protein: CASSSPPLPQGPNEKLFF.

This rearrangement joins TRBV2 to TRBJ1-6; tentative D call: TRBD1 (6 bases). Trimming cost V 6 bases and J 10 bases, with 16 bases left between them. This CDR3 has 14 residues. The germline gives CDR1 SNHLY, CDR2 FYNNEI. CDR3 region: CASRLLQGHSPLHF. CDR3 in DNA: TGTGCCAGCAGGCTACTACAGGGTCACTCACCCCTCCACTTT.

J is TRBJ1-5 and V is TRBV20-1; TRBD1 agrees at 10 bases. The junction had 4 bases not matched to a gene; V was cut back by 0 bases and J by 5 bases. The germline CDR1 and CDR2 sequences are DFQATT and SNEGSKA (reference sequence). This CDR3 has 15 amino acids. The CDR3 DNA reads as TGCAGTGCTAGAGACTCCGGGACAGGGGATCAGCCCCAGCATTTT. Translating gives CSARDSGTGDQPQHF.

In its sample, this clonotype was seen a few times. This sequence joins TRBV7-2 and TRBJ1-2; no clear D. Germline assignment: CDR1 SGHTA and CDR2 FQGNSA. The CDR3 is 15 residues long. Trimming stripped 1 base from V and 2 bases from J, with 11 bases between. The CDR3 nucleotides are TGTGCCAGCAGCTTAGTGGAGGTACGGAACTATGGCTACACCTTC. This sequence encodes CASSLVEVRNYGYTF.

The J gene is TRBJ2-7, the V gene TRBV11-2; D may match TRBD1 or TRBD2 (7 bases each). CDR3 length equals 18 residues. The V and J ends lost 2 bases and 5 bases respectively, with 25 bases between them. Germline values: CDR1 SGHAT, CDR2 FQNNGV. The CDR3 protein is CASSLRGTDGGSIHEQYF. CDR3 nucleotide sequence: TGTGCCAGCAGCTTAAGGGGGACAGACGGCGGGAGTATCCACGAGCAGTACTTC.

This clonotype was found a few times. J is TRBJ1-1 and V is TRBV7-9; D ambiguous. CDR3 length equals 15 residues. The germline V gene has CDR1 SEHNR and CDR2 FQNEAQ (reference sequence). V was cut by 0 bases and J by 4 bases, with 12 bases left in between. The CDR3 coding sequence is TGTGCCAGCAGCTTAGCTACGGGAGTAAGCACTGAAGCTTTCTTT. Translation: CASSLATGVSTEAFF.

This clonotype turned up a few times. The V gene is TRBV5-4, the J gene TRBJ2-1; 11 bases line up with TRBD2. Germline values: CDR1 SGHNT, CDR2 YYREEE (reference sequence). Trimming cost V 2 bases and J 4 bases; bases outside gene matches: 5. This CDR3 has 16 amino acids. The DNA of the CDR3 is TGTGCCAGCAGCTTCGGGGGGACTAGCGGATACAATGAGCAGTTCTTC. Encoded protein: CASSFGGTSGYNEQFF.

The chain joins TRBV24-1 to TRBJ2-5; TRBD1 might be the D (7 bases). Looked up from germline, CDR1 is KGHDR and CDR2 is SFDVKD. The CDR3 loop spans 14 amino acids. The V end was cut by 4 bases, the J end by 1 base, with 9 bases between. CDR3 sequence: CATSDRGVQETQYF. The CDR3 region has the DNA TGTGCCACCAGTGACAGGGGGGTCCAAGAGACCCAGTACTTC.

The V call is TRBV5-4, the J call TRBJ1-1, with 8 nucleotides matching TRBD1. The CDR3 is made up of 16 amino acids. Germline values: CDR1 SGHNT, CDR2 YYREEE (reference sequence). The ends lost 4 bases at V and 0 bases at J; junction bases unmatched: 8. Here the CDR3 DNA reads TGTGCCAGCAGCCAGGGGGCAGGACGAATGAACACTGAAGCTTTCTTT. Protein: CASSQGAGRMNTEAFF.